This T cell receptor (beta chain) appears in the sequencing data of a study of blood T cell repertoires in COVID-19. Overall study context: Donors in the United States, Italy and Spain gave samples during acute or convalescent COVID-19.

The CDR3 runs to 13 residues. Germline V gene data show CDR1 as GTSNPN and CDR2 as SVGIG (reference sequence). Here immunoSEQ multiplex PCR was the method, and the copy in TCRdb shows in-frame clones only, minus some. The repertoire consists of about 170,000 clones, with approximately 81% occurring once and the leading ten covering over 3%. Regarding this clone: At one end, the junction sequence differs from germline, possibly due to a read error.

The specimen was peripheral blood. V gene TRBV30 combines with J gene TRBJ1-2, with 8 bases matching TRBD1. This sequence originates from a human donor with acute or convalescent COVID-19. The donor label of this sample is uncertain. The CDR3 DNA follows: TGTGCCTGGAGTCCTAGGTACGGACAGGGCATCGCCTTC. As protein: CAWSPRYGQGIAF.